This T cell receptor (beta chain) emerged from a study of Graves' ophthalmopathy and Graves' hyperthyroidism. Study context: Peripheral blood was collected at initial diagnosis, before any treatment.

This CDR3 region has 15 residues. Germline V gives CDR1 SNHLY, CDR2 FYNNEI. The ends were cut back, 0 bases at V and 4 bases at J, with 12 bases in the middle. TCR beta CDR3 regions were amplified from RNA transcripts. Second-round multiplex PCR came after first-round RT-PCR with HTBI primers. TCRdb reprocessed the multiplex PCR reads via MiXCR and lists one record per CDR3 protein. Of around 340,000 distinct CDR3 sequences in the sample, 15% to 20% were seen once. Clinical symptoms, serum thyroxine, TRAb, thyroid ultrasound and orbital computed tomography were relied on for diagnosis. This clonotype was picked up many times.

Sequenced input: peripheral blood. The V and J genes are TRBV2 and TRBJ1-1, with unresolved D. The TCR originated in an adult man with Graves' ophthalmopathy. The CDR3 sequence is CASSEATVGGTEAFF. The CDR3 DNA follows: TGTGCCAGCAGTGAAGCTACTGTAGGCGGCACTGAAGCTTTCTTT.